The present T cell receptor (beta chain) was sequenced within a study of T cells in localized non-small cell lung cancer. Study findings and constraints: Greater blood T cell density accompanied longer overall survival. Adjacent lung held a median 57 of the top 100 tumor clones.

This CDR3 spans 17 amino acids. Germline assignment: CDR1 SGHNT and CDR2 YENEEA. V shed 3 bases and J 4 bases; nucleotides not matched to a gene: 11. This clone was seen only a few times. Its antigen remains unidentified. Profiling relied on immunoSEQ multiplex PCR, and the TCRdb table lists in-frame clones only, not all of them. The repertoire holds about 1,800 clones, with roughly a quarter as singletons. V gene TRBV11-3 combines with J gene TRBJ2-5; 10 positions match TRBD2. This receptor was taken from a woman aged 40 to 75 with stage I lung adenocarcinoma. The sample consisted of lung tumor tissue, taken before any cancer treatment. In nucleotides, the CDR3 is TGTGCCAGCAGCTTGGTTCTAACTAGCGGGATTGGAGAGACCCAGTACTTC. This translates into CASSLVLTSGIGETQYF.